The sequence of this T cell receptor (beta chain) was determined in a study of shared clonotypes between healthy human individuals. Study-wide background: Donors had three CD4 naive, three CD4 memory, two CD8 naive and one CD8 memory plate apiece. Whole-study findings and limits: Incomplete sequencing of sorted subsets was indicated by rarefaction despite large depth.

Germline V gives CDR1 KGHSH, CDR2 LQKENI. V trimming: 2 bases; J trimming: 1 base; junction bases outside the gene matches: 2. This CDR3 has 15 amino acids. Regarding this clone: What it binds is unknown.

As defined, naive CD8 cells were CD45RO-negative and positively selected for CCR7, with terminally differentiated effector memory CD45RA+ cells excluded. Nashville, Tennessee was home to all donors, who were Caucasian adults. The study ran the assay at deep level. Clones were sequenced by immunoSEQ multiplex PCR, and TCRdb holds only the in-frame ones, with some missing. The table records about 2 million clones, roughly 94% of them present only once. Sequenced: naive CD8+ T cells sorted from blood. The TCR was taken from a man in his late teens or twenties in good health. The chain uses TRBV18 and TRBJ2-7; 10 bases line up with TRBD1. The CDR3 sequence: CASSPDRGHSYEQYF. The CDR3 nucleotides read TGTGCCAGCTCACCAGACAGGGGGCATTCCTACGAGCAGTACTTC.